This T cell receptor (beta chain) was recorded in a study of T cell clonality in common variable immunodeficiency. This clone was detected ten times or more. Read data end 3 residues before the CDR3 end; the end is taken from the germline J gene. Assay used: immunoSEQ multiplex PCR; TCRdb lists only in-frame clones, some missing. The sample has fewer than 60,000 clones, none seen only once. Germline assignment: CDR1 GTSNPN and CDR2 SVGIG (reference sequence). V gave up 0 bases and J gave up 9 bases, with 9 bases separating them. The CDR3 sequence is 13 residues long. The sequenced sample was peripheral blood mononuclear cells. This receptor was identified in a person aged 18 to 75 in good health. This rearrangement joins TRBV30 to TRBJ1-6; the D is unclear. The CDR3 here is CAWSVGWSSPLHF. Incomplete CDR3 DNA: TGTGCCTGGAGTGTAGGGTGGAGTTCACCC.